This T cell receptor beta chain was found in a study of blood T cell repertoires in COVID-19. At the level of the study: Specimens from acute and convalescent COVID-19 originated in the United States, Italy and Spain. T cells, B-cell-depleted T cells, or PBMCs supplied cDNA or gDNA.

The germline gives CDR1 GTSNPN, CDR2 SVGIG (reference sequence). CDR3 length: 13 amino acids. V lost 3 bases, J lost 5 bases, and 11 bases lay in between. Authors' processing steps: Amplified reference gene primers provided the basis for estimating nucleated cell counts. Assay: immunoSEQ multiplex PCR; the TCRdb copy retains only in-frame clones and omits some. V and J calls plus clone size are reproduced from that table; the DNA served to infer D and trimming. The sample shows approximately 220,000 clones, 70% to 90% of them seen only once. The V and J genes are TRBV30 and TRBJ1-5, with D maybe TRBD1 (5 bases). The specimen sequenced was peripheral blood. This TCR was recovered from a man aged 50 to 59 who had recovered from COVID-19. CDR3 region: CAWSLDRDQPQHF. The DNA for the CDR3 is TGTGCCTGGAGCCTTGACAGAGATCAGCCCCAGCATTTT.